Each of the 20 T cell receptor beta chains below was sequenced from the same sample in a study of blood T cell repertoires in COVID-19. Sequencing used immunoSEQ multiplex PCR; TCRdb keeps in-frame clones, though not all of them. The table lists tens of thousands of clones, about 90% of them singletons, with less than 1.5% in the top ten. Material for sequencing was peripheral blood. The source of these receptors is a man aged 55-75 years with acute or convalescent COVID-19.

The chain uses TRBV7-2 and TRBJ2-2; maybe TRBD1 (6 bases). CDR1 and CDR2 from the germline V gene are SGHTA and FQGNSA. V was clipped by 2 bases and J by 6 bases, with 13 bases between them. The CDR3 covers 15 residues. CDR3 protein: CASSLFDRIPGELFF. The CDR3, as DNA: TGTGCCAGCAGCTTATTTGACAGGATCCCCGGGGAGCTGTTTTTT.

This chain uses TRBV6-6 with TRBJ1-5; 8 bases agree with TRBD1. There are 15 residues in the CDR3. Germline CDR1 reads MNHNY; CDR2 reads SVGAGI (reference sequence). The V and J ends lost 4 bases and 5 bases, in that order; junction bases with no gene match: 7. The CDR3 coding sequence is TGTGCCAGCAGTTGGACAGGGTCCCAATATCAGCCCCAGCATTTT. Protein product: CASSWTGSQYQPQHF.

This clone was found once. The rearrangement joins TRBV5-1 to TRBJ1-4; maybe TRBD1 (6 bases). V was trimmed by 4 bases and J by 2 bases, leaving 12 bases between them. The CDR3 length is 15 residues. Germline V gene sequence: CDR1 SGHRS, CDR2 YFSETQ. In nucleotides, the CDR3 is TGCGCCAGCAGCACATCCGGACAGACTAATGAAAAACTGTTTTTT. Protein product: CASSTSGQTNEKLFF.

The chain employs TRBV3-1 (or the pseudogene TRBV3-2) and TRBJ2-5, with a weak D call TRBD2 (7 bases). CDR3 size: 14 residues. The V end lost 7 bases, the J end lost 4 bases, and 16 bases lay between the germline ends. Germline lookup yields CDR1 LGHDT and CDR2 YNNKEL (reference sequence). CDR3 coding DNA: TGTGCCAGCACCCGGGGGGCCGGGGGAGAGACCCAGTACTTC. The encoded protein is CASTRGAGGETQYF.

Of note for this clone: This CDR3 is also generated by other DNA sequences in the sample. For the CDR3, the DNA is TGTGCCAGCAGCCAGGGGGGACAGGGGTATTCACCCCTCCACTTT. This gives the protein CASSQGGQGYSPLHF. The rearrangement links TRBV3-1 (or the pseudogene TRBV3-2) to TRBJ1-6, with 10 bases aligning to TRBD1. V was pared by 3 bases and J by 8 bases, with 4 bases of the junction left unmatched. This CDR3 region has 15 residues. Germline V gene data show CDR1 as LGHDT and CDR2 as YNNKEL (reference sequence).

V usage is TRBV15 and J usage is TRBJ1-1; D gene uncertain. The CDR3 runs to 13 residues. With 0 bases removed from V and 8 bases from J, the gap between germline ends came to 10 bases. Germline values: CDR1 LNHNV, CDR2 YYDKDF (reference sequence). Here the CDR3 DNA reads TGTGCCACCAGCAGAGATCGGAGGGTCGAAGCTTTCTTT. Translating gives CATSRDRRVEAFF. The whole variable domain, filled in from reference TRBV15 and TRBJ1-1, reads DAMVIQNPRYQVTQFGKPVTLSCSQTLNHNVMYWYQQKSSQAPKLLFHYYDKDFNNEADTPDNFQSRRPNTSFCFLDIRSPGLGDTAMYLCATSRDRRVEAFFGQGTRLTVV.

The chain uses TRBV19 and TRBJ1-5, with D perhaps matching TRBD1 (6 bases). The length of the CDR3 is 19 residues. V was trimmed by 1 base and J by 0 bases, leaving 19 bases between them. Germline V gene sequence: CDR1 LNHDA, CDR2 SQIVND (reference sequence). CDR3 protein: CASSIAAGARGGSNQPQHF. The CDR3 DNA reads as TGTGCCAGTAGTATAGCGGCAGGGGCCAGAGGGGGTAGCAATCAGCCCCAGCATTTT. The full variable domain, its missing parts supplied by reference TRBV19 and TRBJ1-5, is DGGITQSPKYLFRKEGQNVTLSCEQNLNHDAMYWYRQDPGQGLRLIYYSQIVNDFQKGDIAEGYSVSREKKESFPLTVTSAQKNPTAFYLCASSIAAGARGGSNQPQHFGDGTRLSIL.

This sequence joins TRBV6-1 and TRBJ1-1; TRBD1 aligns across 7 bases. J gave up 10 bases and V 2 bases, and 7 bases lay outside the gene matches. The CDR3 length is 13 residues. The germline gives CDR1 MNHNS, CDR2 SASEGT. CDR3 bases: TGTGCCAGCAGTGAAAACCGACAGGGTGCAGCTTTCTTT. Protein sequence: CASSENRQGAAFF.

This chain joins TRBV5-1 and TRBJ2-3, with a tentative D call TRBD1 (6 bases). Germline V gene sequence: CDR1 SGHRS, CDR2 YFSETQ. The CDR3 runs 17 residues. V lost 3 bases to trimming and J lost 3 bases, with 20 bases between them. The CDR3 DNA follows: TGCGCCAGCAGCTATGGAGGTGCAGGGGCGGCTACAGATACGCAGTATTTT. Its translation: CASSYGGAGAATDTQYF.

V gene TRBV10-3 combines with J gene TRBJ2-1; no clear D gene. Germline values: CDR1 ENHRY, CDR2 SYGVKD. The CDR3 is made up of 13 amino acids. V was clipped by 3 bases and J by 9 bases, with 12 bases between them. CDR3 residues: CAISDRKSSEQFF. The CDR3 bases are TGTGCCATCAGTGACAGGAAATCGAGTGAGCAGTTCTTC.

The gene calls are TRBV5-4 and TRBJ1-1; 9 nucleotides line up with TRBD1. Germline loops: CDR1 SGHNT, CDR2 YYREEE (reference sequence). Losses at the gene ends were 3 bases for V and 6 bases for J; bases not matched to a gene: 21. This CDR3 is 19 amino acids long. The CDR3 region has the DNA TGTGCCAGCAGCTCGGGTCCCCGGGACAGGGAGTATAAAGGCCCTGAAGCTTTCTTT. As protein: CASSSGPRDREYKGPEAFF.

This clone was observed a single time. V gene TRBV5-4 combines with J gene TRBJ1-2; possible D gene TRBD1, 5 bases. CDR1 and CDR2 from the germline V gene are SGHNT and YYREEE (reference sequence). The germline V and J ends were trimmed by 3 bases and 1 base, with 19 bases remaining between them. The CDR3 loop spans 17 amino acids. The CDR3: CASSSPPMGGFNYGYTF. CDR3 nucleotides: TGTGCCAGCAGCTCTCCCCCGATGGGGGGATTTAACTATGGCTACACCTTC.

The chain recombines TRBV7-2 with TRBJ1-2; 8 nucleotides align to TRBD1. Germline V CDR1 and CDR2: SGHTA, FQGNSA. J was trimmed by 0 bases and V by 5 bases; bases with no gene match: 11. The CDR3 is 17 residues long. In DNA form, the CDR3 reads TGTGCCAGCAGCACACAACAGGGGGGAAACTCTAACTATGGCTACACCTTC. Translation gives CASSTQQGGNSNYGYTF.

This chain links TRBV6-5 with TRBJ2-1; D gene uncertain. The germline V gene has CDR1 MNHEY and CDR2 SVGAGI. The CDR3 has 10 residues. Trimming removed 11 bases at V and 5 bases at J, with 7 bases between. Written as DNA, the CDR3 is TGTGCCGCAGGTAACAATGAGCAGTTCTTC. This gives the protein CAAGNNEQFF.

V is TRBV27 and J is TRBJ1-6, with D unresolved. The CDR3 spans 16 residues. From germline, CDR1 is MNHEY and CDR2 SMNVEV (reference sequence). Deletions cut 0 bases from V and 3 bases from J, with 9 bases between. CDR3 region: CASSLSAGFYNSPLHF. CDR3 nucleotide sequence: TGTGCCAGCAGTTTATCCGCAGGATTCTATAATTCACCCCTCCACTTT.

The genes are TRBV13 and TRBJ1-2; D unresolved. V was shortened by 5 bases and J by 4 bases, with 17 bases between the two germline ends. The V gene's germline CDR1 is PRHDT and CDR2 FYEKMQ (reference sequence). The CDR3 contains 15 residues. CDR3 sequence: CASSTRSYAGYGYTF. The CDR3 DNA is TGTGCCAGCAGCACCCGGTCCTATGCGGGCTATGGCTACACCTTC.

J is TRBJ1-1 and V is TRBV29-1, with TRBD1 matching over 8 bases. The CDR3 contains 14 residues. CDR1 is SQVTM and CDR2 is ANQGSEA in the germline V gene. Trimming cost V 6 bases and J 1 base; bases outside gene matches: 7. CDR3 sequence: CSVRTGYRNTEAFF. In DNA, the CDR3 is TGCAGCGTACGGACAGGGTATAGGAACACTGAAGCTTTCTTT.

This clone was counted a few times. The genes are TRBV10-2 and TRBJ1-1; D perhaps matches TRBD1 (5 bases). This CDR3 spans 13 amino acids. Trimming removed 5 bases at V and 3 bases at J, with 10 bases between. The germline CDR1 and CDR2 sequences are WSHSY and SAAADI. The CDR3 coding sequence is TGCGCCAGCAGTCTTCAGGGTTACACTGAAGCTTTCTTT. This translates into CASSLQGYTEAFF.

This chain links TRBV19 with TRBJ1-1; weak D call: TRBD1 (6 bases). Trimming shortened V by 5 bases and J by 0 bases, and 13 bases separated the two germline ends. Germline V lookup: CDR1 LNHDA, CDR2 SQIVND (reference sequence). This CDR3 comprises 15 residues. CDR3 DNA sequence: TGTGCCAGTAGTGTCGTTGGGACATTGAACACTGAAGCTTTCTTT. This encodes CASSVVGTLNTEAFF.

The V call is TRBV19, the J call TRBJ1-1, with D tentatively TRBD1 (5 bases). Germline values: CDR1 LNHDA, CDR2 SQIVND (reference sequence). The CDR3 consists of 14 residues. V was trimmed by 5 bases and J by 5 bases, leaving 15 bases between them. CDR3 bases: TGTGCCAGTAGTGGTTCGACAGTTCATACTGAAGCTTTCTTT. Amino acids: CASSGSTVHTEAFF.